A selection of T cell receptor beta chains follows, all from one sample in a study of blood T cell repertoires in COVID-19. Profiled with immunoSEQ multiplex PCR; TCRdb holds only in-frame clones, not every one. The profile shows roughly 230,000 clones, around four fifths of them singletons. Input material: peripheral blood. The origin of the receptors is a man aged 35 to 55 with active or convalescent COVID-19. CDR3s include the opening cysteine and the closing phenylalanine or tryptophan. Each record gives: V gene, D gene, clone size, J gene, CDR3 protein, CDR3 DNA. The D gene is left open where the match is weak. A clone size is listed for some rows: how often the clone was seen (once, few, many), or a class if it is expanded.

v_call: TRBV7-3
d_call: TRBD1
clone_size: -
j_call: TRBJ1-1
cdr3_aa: CASSLQGASSEAFF
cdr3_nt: TGTGCCAGCAGCCTTCAGGGGGCGAGCTCTGAAGCTTTCTTT

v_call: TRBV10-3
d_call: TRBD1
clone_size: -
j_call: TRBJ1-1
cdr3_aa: CAISGLGQPNTEAFF
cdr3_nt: TGTGCCATCAGTGGTCTGGGACAGCCGAACACTGAAGCTTTCTTT

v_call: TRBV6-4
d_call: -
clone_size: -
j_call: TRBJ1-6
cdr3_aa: CASRESPLHF
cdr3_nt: TGTGCCAGCAGGGAGTCCCCCCTCCACTTT

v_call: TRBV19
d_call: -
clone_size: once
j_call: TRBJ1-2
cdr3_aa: CASSIDPTLYGYTF
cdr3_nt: TGTGCCAGTAGTATAGATCCGACTCTATATGGCTACACCTTC

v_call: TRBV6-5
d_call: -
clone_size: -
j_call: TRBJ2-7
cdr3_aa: CASSYSRAYEQYF
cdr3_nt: TGTGCCAGCAGTTACAGTCGAGCCTACGAGCAGTACTTC

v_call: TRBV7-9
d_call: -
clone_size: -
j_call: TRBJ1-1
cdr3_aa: CASSAGVEAFF
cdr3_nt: TGTGCCAGCAGCGCGGGAGTCGAAGCTTTCTTT

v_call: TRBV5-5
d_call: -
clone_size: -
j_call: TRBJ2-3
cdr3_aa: CASSLNAGLTDTQYF
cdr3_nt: TGTGCCAGCAGCTTGAATGCGGGCCTCACAGATACGCAGTATTTT

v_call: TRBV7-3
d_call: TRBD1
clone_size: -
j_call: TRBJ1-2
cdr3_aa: CASSLGQGDGYGYTF
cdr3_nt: TGTGCCAGCAGCTTAGGGCAGGGGGATGGATATGGCTACACCTTC

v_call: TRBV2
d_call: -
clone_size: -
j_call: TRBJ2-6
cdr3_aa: CASNLMTGFSGANVLTF
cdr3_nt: TGTGCCAGCAACCTCATGACAGGCTTCTCTGGGGCCAACGTCCTGACTTTC

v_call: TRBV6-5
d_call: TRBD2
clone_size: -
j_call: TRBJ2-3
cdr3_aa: CASSEIAGATDTQYF
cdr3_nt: TGTGCCAGCAGCGAGATAGCGGGGGCCACAGATACGCAGTATTTT

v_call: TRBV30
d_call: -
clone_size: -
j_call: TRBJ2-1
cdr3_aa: CAWSAGLHNEQFF
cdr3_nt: TGTGCCTGGAGTGCGGGACTGCACAATGAGCAGTTCTTC

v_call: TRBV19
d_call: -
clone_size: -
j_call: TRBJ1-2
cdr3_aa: CASSMTGAVQRGGYTF
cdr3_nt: TGTGCCAGTAGTATGACTGGGGCCGTACAACGTGGGGGCTACACCTTC

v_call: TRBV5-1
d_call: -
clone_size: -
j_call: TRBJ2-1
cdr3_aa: CASTVGGENEQFF
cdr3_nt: TGCGCCAGCACGGTAGGAGGTGAGAATGAGCAGTTCTTC

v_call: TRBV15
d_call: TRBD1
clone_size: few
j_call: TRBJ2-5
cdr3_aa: CATSRDGQARETQYF
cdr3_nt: TGTGCCACCAGCAGAGACGGACAGGCTCGAGAGACCCAGTACTTC

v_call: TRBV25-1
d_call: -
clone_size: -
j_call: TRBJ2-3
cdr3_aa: CASSEYKRYTDTQYF
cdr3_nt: TGTGCCAGCAGTGAATATAAGCGTTATACAGATACGCAGTATTTT

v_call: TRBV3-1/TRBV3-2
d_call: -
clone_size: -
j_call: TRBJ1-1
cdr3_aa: CASSPRLSAFF
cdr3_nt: TGTGCCAGCAGCCCGAGGCTGAGCGCTTTCTTT

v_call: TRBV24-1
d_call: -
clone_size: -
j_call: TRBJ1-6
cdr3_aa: CATSSSSYNSPLHF
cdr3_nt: TGTGCCACCAGCTCGAGCTCCTATAATTCACCCCTCCACTTT

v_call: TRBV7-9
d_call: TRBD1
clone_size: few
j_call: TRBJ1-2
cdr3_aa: CASSLDGDRGPRSGTF
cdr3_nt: TGTGCCAGCAGCTTAGATGGGGACAGGGGGCCTAGGAGTGGAACCTTC

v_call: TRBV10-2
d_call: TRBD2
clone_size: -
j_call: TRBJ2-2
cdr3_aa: CASTGTSGANTGELFF
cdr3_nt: TGCGCCAGCACCGGGACTAGCGGGGCGAACACCGGGGAGCTGTTTTTT

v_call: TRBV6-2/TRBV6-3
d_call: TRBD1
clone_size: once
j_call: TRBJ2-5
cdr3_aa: CASSYSTAGQGALETQYF
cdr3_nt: TGTGCCAGCAGTTACTCGACGGCGGGACAGGGGGCTTTGGAGACCCAGTACTTC

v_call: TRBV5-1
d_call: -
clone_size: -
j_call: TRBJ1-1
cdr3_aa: CASSSIGAGNTEAFF
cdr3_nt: TGCGCCAGCAGCTCCATTGGGGCCGGGAACACTGAAGCTTTCTTT

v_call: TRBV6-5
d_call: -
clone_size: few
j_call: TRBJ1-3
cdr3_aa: CASSYARGDQATIYF
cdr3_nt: TGTGCCAGCAGTTACGCTCGCGGGGACCAGGCAACCATATATTTT

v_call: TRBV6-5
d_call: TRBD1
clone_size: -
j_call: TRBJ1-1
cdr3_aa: CASNRGERNTEAFF
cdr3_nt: TGTGCCAGCAACAGGGGAGAAAGGAACACTGAAGCTTTCTTT

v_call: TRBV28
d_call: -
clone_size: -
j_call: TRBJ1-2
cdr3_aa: CAADHGVYGYTF
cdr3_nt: TGTGCCGCAGACCACGGGGTGTATGGCTACACCTTC

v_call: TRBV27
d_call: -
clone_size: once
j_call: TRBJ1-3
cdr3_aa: CASSLGGLSGNTIYF
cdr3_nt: TGTGCCAGCAGTTTGGGGGGGCTTTCTGGAAACACCATATATTTT

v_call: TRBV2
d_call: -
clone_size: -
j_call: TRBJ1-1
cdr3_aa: CARPRGGANTEAFF
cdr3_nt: TGTGCCAGGCCCCGTGGGGGCGCGAACACTGAAGCTTTCTTT

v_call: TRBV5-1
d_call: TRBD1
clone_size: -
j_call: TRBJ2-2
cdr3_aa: CASSQTGTTGELFF
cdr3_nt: TGCGCCAGCAGCCAGACAGGGACCACCGGGGAGCTGTTTTTT

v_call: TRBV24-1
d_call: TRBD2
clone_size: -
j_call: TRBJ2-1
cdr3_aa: CATSTTGLAGNEQFF
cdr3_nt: TGTGCCACCAGTACCACGGGACTAGCGGGGAATGAGCAGTTCTTC

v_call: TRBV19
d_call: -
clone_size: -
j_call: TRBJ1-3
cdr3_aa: CASSRGRTGSGNTIYF
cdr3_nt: TGTGCCAGTAGTCGTGGGAGGACGGGCTCTGGAAACACCATATATTTT

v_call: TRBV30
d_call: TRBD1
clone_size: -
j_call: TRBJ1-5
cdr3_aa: CAWSVGGLQLQPQHF
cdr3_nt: TGTGCCTGGAGTGTAGGGGGCCTTCAACTTCAGCCCCAGCATTTT

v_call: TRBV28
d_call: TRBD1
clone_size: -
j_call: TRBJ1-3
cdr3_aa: CASSGQGAGGNTIYF
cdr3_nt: TGTGCCAGCAGTGGACAGGGGGCAGGTGGAAACACCATATATTTT

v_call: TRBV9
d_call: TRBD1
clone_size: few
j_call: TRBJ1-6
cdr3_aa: CASSGQGSSSYNSPLHF
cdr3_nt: TGTGCCAGCAGCGGACAGGGGTCAAGCTCCTATAATTCACCCCTCCACTTT

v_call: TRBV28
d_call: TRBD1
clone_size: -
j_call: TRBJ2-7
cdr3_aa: CASSSRDRAYEQYF
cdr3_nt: TGTGCCAGCAGTTCCCGGGACAGGGCATACGAGCAGTACTTC

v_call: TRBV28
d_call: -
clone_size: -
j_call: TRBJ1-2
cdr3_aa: CASSLPPPGDGYTF
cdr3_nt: TGTGCCAGCAGTTTACCCCCTCCGGGGGATGGCTACACCTTC

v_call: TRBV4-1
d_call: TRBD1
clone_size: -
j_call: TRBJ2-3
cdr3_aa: CASSQSDRGGADTQYF
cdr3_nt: TGCGCCAGCAGCCAATCGGACAGGGGAGGCGCAGATACGCAGTATTTT

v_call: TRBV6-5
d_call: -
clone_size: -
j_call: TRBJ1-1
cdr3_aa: CASSYSDQGTEAFF
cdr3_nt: TGTGCCAGCAGTTACTCGGACCAGGGAACTGAAGCTTTCTTT

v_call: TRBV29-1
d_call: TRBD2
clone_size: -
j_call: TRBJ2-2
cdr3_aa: CSGAGLAAGELFF
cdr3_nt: TGCAGCGGGGCGGGACTAGCGGCCGGGGAGCTGTTTTTT

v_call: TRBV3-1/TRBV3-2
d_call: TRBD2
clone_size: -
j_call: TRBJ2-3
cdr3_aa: CASSQDRQRGNTDTQYF
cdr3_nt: TGTGCCAGCAGCCAAGATCGCCAGCGGGGGAACACAGATACGCAGTATTTT

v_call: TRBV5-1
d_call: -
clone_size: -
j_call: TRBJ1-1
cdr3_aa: CASSLATGEAFF
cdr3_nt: TGCGCCAGCAGCTTGGCTACAGGTGAAGCTTTCTTT

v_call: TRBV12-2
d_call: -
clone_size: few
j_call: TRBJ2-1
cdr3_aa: CASRLDLSRQGQFF
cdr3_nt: TGTGCAAGTCGCTTAGATTTGTCCAGACAGGGGCAGTTCTTC

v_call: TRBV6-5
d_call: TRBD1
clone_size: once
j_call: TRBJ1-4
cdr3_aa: CASSYRGPGEKLFF
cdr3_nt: TGTGCCAGCAGTTACAGGGGGCCGGGAGAAAAACTGTTTTTT

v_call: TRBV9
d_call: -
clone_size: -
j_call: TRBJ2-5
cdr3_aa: CASSVGRGGETQYF
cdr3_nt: TGTGCCAGCAGCGTAGGGAGAGGCGGAGAGACCCAGTACTTC

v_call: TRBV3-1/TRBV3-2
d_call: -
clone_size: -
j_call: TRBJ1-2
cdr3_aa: CASSHTQVPNYGYTF
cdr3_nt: TGTGCCAGCAGCCATACGCAGGTCCCTAACTATGGCTACACCTTC

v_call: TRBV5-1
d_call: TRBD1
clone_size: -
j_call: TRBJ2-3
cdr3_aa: CASSLADRVWADTQYF
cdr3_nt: TGCGCCAGCAGCTTGGCGGACAGGGTTTGGGCAGATACGCAGTATTTT

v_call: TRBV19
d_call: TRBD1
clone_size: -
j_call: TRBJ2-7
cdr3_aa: CASSTPWWGQGSYEQYF
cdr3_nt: TGTGCCAGTAGTACCCCATGGTGGGGACAGGGGAGCTACGAGCAGTACTTC

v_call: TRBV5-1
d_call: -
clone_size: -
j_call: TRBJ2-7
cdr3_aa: CASSERSGGNRADYEQYF
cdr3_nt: TGCGCCAGCAGCGAGCGGTCAGGAGGGAATCGCGCTGACTACGAGCAGTACTTC

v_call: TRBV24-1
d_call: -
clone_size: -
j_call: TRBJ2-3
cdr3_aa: CATSAGGGGTDTQYF
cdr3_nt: TGTGCCACCAGTGCCGGAGGGGGCGGGACAGATACGCAGTATTTT

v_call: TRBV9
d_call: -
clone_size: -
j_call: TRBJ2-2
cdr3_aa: CASSAPGLNTGELFF
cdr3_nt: TGTGCCAGCAGCGCCCCGGGACTGAACACCGGGGAGCTGTTTTTT

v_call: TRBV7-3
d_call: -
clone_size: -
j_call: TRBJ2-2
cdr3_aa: CASSSRRGGELFF
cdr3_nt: TGTGCCAGCAGCTCAAGGCGCGGCGGGGAGCTGTTTTTT

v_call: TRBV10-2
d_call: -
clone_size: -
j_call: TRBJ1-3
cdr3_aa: CASSDPGEGSGNTIYF
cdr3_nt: TGCGCCAGCAGTGACCCGGGCGAGGGCTCTGGAAACACCATATATTTT

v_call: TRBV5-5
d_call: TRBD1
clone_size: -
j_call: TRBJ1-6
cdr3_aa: CASSFGQGDSPLHF
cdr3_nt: TGTGCCAGCAGCTTTGGACAGGGTGATTCACCCCTCCACTTT